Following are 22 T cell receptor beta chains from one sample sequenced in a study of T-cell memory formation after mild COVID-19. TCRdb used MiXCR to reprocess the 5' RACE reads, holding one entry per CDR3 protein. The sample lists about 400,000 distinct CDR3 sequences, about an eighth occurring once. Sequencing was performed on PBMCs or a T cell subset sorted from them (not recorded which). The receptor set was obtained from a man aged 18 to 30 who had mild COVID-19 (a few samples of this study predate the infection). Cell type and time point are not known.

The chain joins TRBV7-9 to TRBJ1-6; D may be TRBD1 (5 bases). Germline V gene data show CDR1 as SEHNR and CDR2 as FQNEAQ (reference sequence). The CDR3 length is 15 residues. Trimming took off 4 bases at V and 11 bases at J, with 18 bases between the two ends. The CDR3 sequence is CASSSSGTRGPPLHF. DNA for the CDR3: TGTGCCAGCAGCTCCTCCGGGACCCGGGGTCCACCCCTCCACTTT. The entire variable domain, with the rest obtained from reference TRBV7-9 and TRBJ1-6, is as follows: DTGVSQNPRHKITKRGQNVTFRCDPISEHNRLYWYRQTLGQGPEFLTYFQNEAQLEKSRLLSDRFSAERPKGSFSTLEIQRTEQGDSAMYLCASSSSGTRGPPLHFGNGTRLTVT.

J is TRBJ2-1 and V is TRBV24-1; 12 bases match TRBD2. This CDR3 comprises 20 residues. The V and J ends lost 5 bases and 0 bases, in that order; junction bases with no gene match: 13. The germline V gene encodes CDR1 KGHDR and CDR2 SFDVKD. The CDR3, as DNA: TGTGCCACCAGTGCCCCGTGGGGGCTAGCGGGGGGGAGCTCCTACAATGAGCAGTTCTTC. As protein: CATSAPWGLAGGSSYNEQFF.

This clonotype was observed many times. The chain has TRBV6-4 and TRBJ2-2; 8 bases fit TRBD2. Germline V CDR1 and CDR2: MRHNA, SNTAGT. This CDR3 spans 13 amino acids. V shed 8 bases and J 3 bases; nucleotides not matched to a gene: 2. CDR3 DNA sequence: TGTGCCAGCTCACTAGCGGACACCGGGGAGCTGTTTTTT. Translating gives CASSLADTGELFF.

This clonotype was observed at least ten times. CDR3 loop: CASSLRGHPDTQYF. CDR3 bases: TGTGCCAGCAGCTTAAGGGGGCACCCAGATACGCAGTATTTT. The chain has TRBV7-2 and TRBJ2-3; the match to TRBD1 covers 7 bases. Trimming removed 2 bases from V and 4 bases from J; junction bases left unmatched: 3. CDR3 length: 14 amino acids. Germline loops: CDR1 SGHTA, CDR2 FQGNSA.

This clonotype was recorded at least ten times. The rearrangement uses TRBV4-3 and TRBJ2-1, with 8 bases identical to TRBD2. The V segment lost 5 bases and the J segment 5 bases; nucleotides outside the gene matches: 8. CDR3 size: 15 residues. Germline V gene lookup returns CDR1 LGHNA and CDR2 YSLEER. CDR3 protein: CASSFSSGRDNEQFF. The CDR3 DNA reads TGCGCCAGCAGCTTCTCTAGCGGGCGAGACAATGAGCAGTTCTTC.

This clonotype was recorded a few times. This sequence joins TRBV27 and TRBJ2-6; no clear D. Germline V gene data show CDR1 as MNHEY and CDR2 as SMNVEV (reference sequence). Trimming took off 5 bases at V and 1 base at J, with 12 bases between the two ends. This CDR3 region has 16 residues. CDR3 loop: CASSTLTESGANVLTF. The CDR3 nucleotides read TGTGCCAGCAGTACCCTTACAGAGTCTGGGGCCAACGTCCTGACTTTC.

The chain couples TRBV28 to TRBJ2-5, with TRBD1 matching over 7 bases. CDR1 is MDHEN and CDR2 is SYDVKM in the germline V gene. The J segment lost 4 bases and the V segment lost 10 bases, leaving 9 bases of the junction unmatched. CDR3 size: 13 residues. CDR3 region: CAIEEGAGETQYF. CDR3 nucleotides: TGTGCCATCGAAGAGGGGGCAGGAGAGACCCAGTACTTC.

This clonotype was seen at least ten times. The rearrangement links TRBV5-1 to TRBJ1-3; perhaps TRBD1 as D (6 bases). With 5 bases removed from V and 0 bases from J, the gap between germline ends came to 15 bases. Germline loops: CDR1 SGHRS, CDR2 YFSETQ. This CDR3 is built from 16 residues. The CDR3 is CASSLLPGDSGNTIYF. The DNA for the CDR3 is TGCGCCAGCAGTTTACTCCCAGGGGACTCTGGAAACACCATATATTTT. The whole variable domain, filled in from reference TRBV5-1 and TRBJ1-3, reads KAGVTQTPRYLIKTRGQQVTLSCSPISGHRSVSWYQQTPGQGLQFLFEYFSETQRNKGNFPGRFSGRQFSNSRSEMNVSTLELGDSALYLCASSLLPGDSGNTIYFGEGSWLTVV.

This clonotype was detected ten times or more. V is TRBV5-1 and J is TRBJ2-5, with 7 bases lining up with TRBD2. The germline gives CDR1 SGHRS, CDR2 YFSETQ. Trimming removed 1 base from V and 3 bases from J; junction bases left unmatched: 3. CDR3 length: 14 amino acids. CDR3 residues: CASSLTLAEETQYF. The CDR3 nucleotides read TGCGCCAGCAGCTTGACCCTAGCGGAAGAGACCCAGTACTTC.

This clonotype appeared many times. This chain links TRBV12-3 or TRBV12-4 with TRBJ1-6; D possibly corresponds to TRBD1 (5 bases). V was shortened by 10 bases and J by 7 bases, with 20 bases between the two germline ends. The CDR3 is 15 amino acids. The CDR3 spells CATTLGGSMNSPLHF. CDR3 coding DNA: TGTGCCACCACCTTGGGGGGTAGTATGAATTCACCCCTCCACTTT.

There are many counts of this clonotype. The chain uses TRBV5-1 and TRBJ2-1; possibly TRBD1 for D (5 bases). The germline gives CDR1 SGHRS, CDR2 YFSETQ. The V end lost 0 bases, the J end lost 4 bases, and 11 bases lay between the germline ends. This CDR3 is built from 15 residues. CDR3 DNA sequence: TGCGCCAGCAGCTTGGGTGGGGCTCAATACAATGAGCAGTTCTTC. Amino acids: CASSLGGAQYNEQFF.

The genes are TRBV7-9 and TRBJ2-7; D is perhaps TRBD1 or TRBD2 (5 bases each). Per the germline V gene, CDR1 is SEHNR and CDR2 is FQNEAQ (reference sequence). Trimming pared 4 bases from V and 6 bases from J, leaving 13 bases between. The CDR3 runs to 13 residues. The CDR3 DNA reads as TGTGCCAGCAGCTGGGACCAGGCGTTCGAGCAGTACTTC. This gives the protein CASSWDQAFEQYF.

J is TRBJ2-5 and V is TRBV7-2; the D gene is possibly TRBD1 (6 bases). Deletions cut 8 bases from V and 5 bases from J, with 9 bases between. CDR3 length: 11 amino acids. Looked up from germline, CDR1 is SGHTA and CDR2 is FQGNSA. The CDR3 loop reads CASLRGETQYF. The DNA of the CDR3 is TGTGCCAGCCTGAGGGGGGAGACCCAGTACTTC.

The chain's CDR3 is CASSSLAPPGRGYGNTIYF. Written as DNA, the CDR3 is TGTGCCAGCAGTTCCCTGGCCCCTCCGGGACGGGGATACGGAAACACCATATATTTT. The gene calls are TRBV25-1 and TRBJ1-3; D is perhaps TRBD1 (5 bases). Germline lookup yields CDR1 MGHDK and CDR2 SYGVNS. The CDR3 is made up of 19 amino acids. Trimming took off 5 bases at V and 4 bases at J, with 27 bases between the two ends.

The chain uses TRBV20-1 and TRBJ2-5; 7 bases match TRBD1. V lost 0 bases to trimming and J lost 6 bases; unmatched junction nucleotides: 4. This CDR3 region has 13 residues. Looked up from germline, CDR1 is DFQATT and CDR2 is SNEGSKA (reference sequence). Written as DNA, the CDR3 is TGCAGTGCTAGAGAAGGGGGCCGGCAGACCCAGTACTTC. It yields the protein CSAREGGRQTQYF.

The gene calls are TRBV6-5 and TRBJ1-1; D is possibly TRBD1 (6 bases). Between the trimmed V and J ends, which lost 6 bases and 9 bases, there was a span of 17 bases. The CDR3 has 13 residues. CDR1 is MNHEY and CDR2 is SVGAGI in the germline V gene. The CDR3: CASSRNDRIKAFF. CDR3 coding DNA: TGTGCCAGCAGCCGCAATGACAGGATAAAAGCTTTCTTT.

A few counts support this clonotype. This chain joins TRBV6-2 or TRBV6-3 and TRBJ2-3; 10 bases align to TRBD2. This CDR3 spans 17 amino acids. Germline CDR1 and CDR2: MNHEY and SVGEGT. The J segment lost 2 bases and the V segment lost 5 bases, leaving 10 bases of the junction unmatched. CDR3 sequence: CASSGILAGAYTDTQYF. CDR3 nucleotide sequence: TGTGCCAGCAGTGGCATTCTAGCGGGGGCCTACACAGATACGCAGTATTTT.

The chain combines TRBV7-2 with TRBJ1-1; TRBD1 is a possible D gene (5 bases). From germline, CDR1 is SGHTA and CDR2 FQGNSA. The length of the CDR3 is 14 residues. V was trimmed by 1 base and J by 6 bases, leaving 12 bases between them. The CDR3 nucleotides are TGTGCCAGCAGCTTAGGAGGGGTGGCTCCTGAAGCTTTCTTT. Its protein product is CASSLGGVAPEAFF.

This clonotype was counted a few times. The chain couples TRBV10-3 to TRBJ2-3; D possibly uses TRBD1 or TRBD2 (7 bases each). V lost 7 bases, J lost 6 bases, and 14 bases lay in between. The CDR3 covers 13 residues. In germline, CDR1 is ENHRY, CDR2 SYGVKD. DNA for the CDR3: TGTGCCATCACGCCAGGGGGGGTGGATACGCAGTATTTT. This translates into CAITPGGVDTQYF.

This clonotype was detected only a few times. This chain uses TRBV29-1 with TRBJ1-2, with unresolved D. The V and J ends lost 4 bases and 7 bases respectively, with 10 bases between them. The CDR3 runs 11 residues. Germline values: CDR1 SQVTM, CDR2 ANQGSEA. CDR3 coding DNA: TGCAGCGTTGGGGGTGTAGCTGGCTACACCTTC. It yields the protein CSVGGVAGYTF.

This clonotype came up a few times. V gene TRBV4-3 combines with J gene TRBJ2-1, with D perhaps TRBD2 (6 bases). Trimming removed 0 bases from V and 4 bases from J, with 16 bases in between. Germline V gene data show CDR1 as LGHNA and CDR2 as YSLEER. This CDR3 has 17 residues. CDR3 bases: TGCGCCAGCAGCCAAGATAAAGGGAGACTAGGGTACAATGAGCAGTTCTTC. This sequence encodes CASSQDKGRLGYNEQFF.

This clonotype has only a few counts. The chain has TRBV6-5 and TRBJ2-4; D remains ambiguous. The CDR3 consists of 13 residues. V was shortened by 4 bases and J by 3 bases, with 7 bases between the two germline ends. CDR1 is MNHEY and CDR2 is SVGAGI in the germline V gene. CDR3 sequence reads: CASSSRIKNIQYF. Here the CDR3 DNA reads TGTGCCAGCAGTTCTAGAATCAAAAACATTCAGTACTTC.